This T cell receptor beta chain emerged from a study of cytomegalovirus exposure and HLA in healthy donors. Study-wide results and caveats: In an earlier analysis, about 87% or about 30%: the productive usage of most TCR beta V segments. Under in vitro conditions, three CMV-associated chains were confirmed as specific for CMV antigens.

The CDR3 is 15 residues long. CDR1 and CDR2 (germline): SGHNT, YYREEE (reference sequence). Trimming stripped 0 bases from V and 9 bases from J, with 13 bases between. Both 60 Vbeta primers and 13 Jbeta primers went into the PCR. The method was immunoSEQ multiplex PCR; TCRdb's version includes in-frame clones alone and lacks a portion of them. Seen here are 150,000 to 250,000 clones, 70% to 85% observed once, and the top ten hold 4.4%. Comments on this clone: Its antigen remains unknown.

The receptor was isolated from a woman in her 30s in good health and CMV-seropositive. What was sequenced was PBMCs. The V call is TRBV5-4, the J call TRBJ1-6; D gene ambiguous. CDR3 protein: CASSLGGRGSSPLHF. CDR3 DNA: TGTGCCAGCAGCTTGGGTGGGCGCGGGTCTTCACCCCTCCACTTT.